This is a list of T cell receptor beta chains from one sample in a study of blood T cell repertoires in COVID-19. Generated by immunoSEQ multiplex PCR, the TCRdb table keeps only in-frame clones and is missing some. Here the sample spans about 170,000 clones, 70% to 80% being singletons. The sample was PBMCs or T cells enriched from blood (not recorded which). The receptors come from an older woman in a cohort exposed to, infected with or recovered from COVID-19 (not recorded which). Both conserved end residues are part of each CDR3. D genes are given only for firm matches. The size entry is marked missing in some rows and otherwise reads once, few, many or a size class.

j_call v_call clone_size d_call cdr3_aa cdr3_nt
TRBJ1-1 TRBV7-9 - - CASSLVYGTDIAEAFF TGTGCCAGCAGCTTAGTTTACGGAACAGATATCGCTGAAGCTTTCTTT
TRBJ2-1 TRBV10-3 few TRBD2 CAISKTIAGGDNEQFF TGTGCCATCAGTAAAACTATAGCGGGAGGTGACAATGAGCAGTTCTTC
TRBJ2-1 TRBV10-3 - TRBD2 CAISDPGGLAGGLSSYNEQFF TGTGCCATCAGTGACCCCGGGGGGCTAGCGGGAGGGCTTAGCTCCTACAATGAGCAGTTCTTC
TRBJ2-1 TRBV12-3/TRBV12-4 - - CASSSLYNEQFF TGTGCCAGCAGTTCCCTCTACAATGAGCAGTTCTTC
TRBJ2-7 TRBV5-4 few TRBD1 CASTYGTGSYEQYF TGTGCCAGCACCTACGGGACAGGGTCCTACGAGCAGTACTTC
TRBJ1-1 TRBV4-2 - TRBD1 CASSQGDRGEAEAFF TGTGCCAGCAGCCAAGGAGACAGGGGAGAGGCTGAAGCTTTCTTT
TRBJ2-5 TRBV7-9 - TRBD2 CASSLGNVAGKETQYF TGTGCCAGCAGCTTAGGGAATGTAGCGGGAAAAGAGACCCAGTACTTC
TRBJ2-3 TRBV2 once - CASSREAVGITDTQYF TGTGCCAGCAGTAGGGAGGCGGTGGGAATCACAGATACGCAGTATTTT
TRBJ1-1 TRBV19 - - CASSIVSGYSGTEAFF TGTGCCAGTAGTATTGTCTCAGGGTATTCGGGCACTGAAGCTTTCTTT
TRBJ2-7 TRBV10-3 - - CAISDSGPDSYEQYF TGTGCCATCAGTGACTCTGGGCCAGACTCCTACGAGCAGTACTTC
TRBJ2-3 TRBV7-2 few TRBD2 CASSLKLAGPTDTQYF TGTGCCAGCAGCTTAAAACTAGCGGGACCCACAGATACGCAGTATTTT
TRBJ2-7 TRBV24-1 - TRBD1 CATSERQGGEQYF TGTGCCACCAGTGAAAGACAGGGTGGCGAGCAGTACTTC
TRBJ1-1 TRBV7-2 - TRBD1 CASSLGDRASEAFF TGTGCCAGCAGCTTAGGGGACAGGGCTTCTGAAGCTTTCTTT
TRBJ1-6 TRBV5-5 - TRBD1 CASSSSPDRGNSPLHF TGTGCCAGCAGCTCATCCCCCGACAGGGGTAATTCACCCCTCCACTTT
TRBJ2-7 TRBV7-2 - - CASSSDFSSYEQYF TGTGCCAGCAGCTCCGATTTCAGCTCCTACGAGCAGTACTTC